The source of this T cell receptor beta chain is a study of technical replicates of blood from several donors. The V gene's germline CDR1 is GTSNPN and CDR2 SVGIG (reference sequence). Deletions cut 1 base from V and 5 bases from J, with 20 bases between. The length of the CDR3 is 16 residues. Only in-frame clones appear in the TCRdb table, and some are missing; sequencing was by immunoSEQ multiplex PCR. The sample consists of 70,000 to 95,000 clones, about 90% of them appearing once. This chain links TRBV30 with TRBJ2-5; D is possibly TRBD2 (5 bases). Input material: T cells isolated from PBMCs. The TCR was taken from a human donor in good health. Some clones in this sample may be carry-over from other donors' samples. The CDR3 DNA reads TGTGCCTGGAGTGGCGGGTTGGCTACGGACGGGGAGACCCAGTACTTC. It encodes CAWSGGLATDGETQYF.